A single sample gave rise to the 3 T cell receptor beta chains below, sequenced in a study of OX40 agonist ivuxolimab in advanced cancers. TCRdb keeps only in-frame clones here, not all; method: immunoSEQ multiplex PCR. The sample carries over 65,000 clones, around 80% recorded once. The sequencing here drew on CD4+ or CD8+ T cells sorted from blood, taken in a trial of the OX40 agonist ivuxolimab. Receptor source: an adult with an advanced solid tumor such as melanoma, head and neck, liver or kidney cancer.

The chain carries TRBV7-2 and TRBJ1-2; tentative D call: TRBD1 (6 bases). Germline V gives CDR1 SGHTA, CDR2 FQGNSA. This CDR3 is built from 15 residues. With 5 bases removed from V and 2 bases from J, the gap between germline ends came to 15 bases. CDR3 sequence reads: CASSRTNGQNYGYTF. CDR3 DNA: TGTGCCAGCAGCCGAACGAACGGACAGAACTATGGCTACACCTTC.

This chain uses TRBV27 with TRBJ1-1; D uncertain. This CDR3 contains 13 residues. The V end was cut by 7 bases, the J end by 8 bases, with 17 bases between. Germline-derived CDR1 and CDR2 are MNHEY and SMNVEV (reference sequence). The CDR3: CASKRERKGEAFF. CDR3 DNA sequence: TGTGCCAGCAAGCGGGAGAGAAAGGGAGAAGCTTTCTTT.

This clone was found once. The chain links TRBV13 to TRBJ2-7; 9 bases are shared with TRBD1. Trimming took 3 bases from V and 1 from J; bases not matched to a gene: 4. CDR3 length equals 15 residues. CDR1 is PRHDT, CDR2 FYEKMQ, per germline (reference sequence). The CDR3 region has the DNA TGTGCCAGCAGCTTGTTCGGACAGGGGTCCTACGAGCAGTACTTC. Translation gives CASSLFGQGSYEQYF.